The rows below give T cell receptor beta chains drawn from one sample of a study of cytomegalovirus exposure and HLA in healthy donors. The table came from immunoSEQ multiplex PCR; TCRdb's copy has only in-frame clones and leaves some out. The sample has about 260,000 clones; roughly 81% are singletons. Sequenced input: PBMCs. All receptors come from a woman aged 40-49 years in good health and CMV-seropositive. Both conserved end residues are part of each CDR3. A D gene is named only where the DNA matches it firmly. Part of the rows lack a size; the others show once, few, many or a class for expanded clones.

v_gene	abundance	d_gene	j_gene	CDR3nt	CDR3aa
TRBV7-9	-	TRBD1	TRBJ2-7	TGTGCCAGCAGCCTGACAGGGCCTACGGGATACGAGCAGTACTTC	CASSLTGPTGYEQYF
TRBV4-3	-	-	TRBJ2-1	TGCGCCAGCAGCCAAGATGCGAGCTCCTACAATGAGCAGTTCTTC	CASSQDASSYNEQFF
TRBV7-2	-	-	TRBJ2-3	TGTGCCAGCAGCACCAGAGGGAGCACAGATACGCAGTATTTT	CASSTRGSTDTQYF
TRBV6-5	-	TRBD1	TRBJ1-6	TGTGCCAGCAGTAGGACAGGGAGAGAATCACCCCTCCACTTT	CASSRTGRESPLHF
TRBV9	-	-	TRBJ2-1	TGTGCCAGCAGCGTAACCAGGACTCTCAAAAATGAGCAGTTCTTC	CASSVTRTLKNEQFF
TRBV6-5	-	-	TRBJ1-6	TGTGCCAGCAGTCAGGACAGTTCCGATAATTCACCCCTCCACTTT	CASSQDSSDNSPLHF
TRBV30	once	TRBD2	TRBJ2-1	TGTGCCTGGAGGCCATTAGCGGGGGGCTCCTACAATGAGCAGTTCTTC	CAWRPLAGGSYNEQFF
TRBV15	-	-	TRBJ1-1	TGTGCCACCAGCTTCGACAGACTGAACACTGAAGCTTTCTTT	CATSFDRLNTEAFF
TRBV5-4	-	-	TRBJ1-1	TGTGCCAGCAGCTTGGCTCCGAACACTGAAGCTTTCTTT	CASSLAPNTEAFF
TRBV7-9	-	TRBD2	TRBJ2-5	TGTGCCAGCAGCCCATTTAGGACTAGCGCGCCAAACCTCCAAGAGACCCAGTACTTC	CASSPFRTSAPNLQETQYF
TRBV7-2	-	-	TRBJ2-1	TGTGCCAGCAGCTTAGAAGCTCAGAGGTACAATGAGCAGTTCTTC	CASSLEAQRYNEQFF
TRBV7-2	-	TRBD2	TRBJ2-4	TGTGCCAGCAGCTTAGGGGGACTAGCGCGAGTTCTAGCCAAAAACATTCAGTACTTC	CASSLGGLARVLAKNIQYF
TRBV28	-	TRBD2	TRBJ2-7	TGTGCCAGCAGTTCAGGCGGGGAGGGGCAAAGTTCCTACGAGCAGTACTTC	CASSSGGEGQSSYEQYF
TRBV27	-	TRBD2	TRBJ2-1	TGTGCCAGCAGTAACGGGAGGCCGTACAATGAGCAGTTCTTC	CASSNGRPYNEQFF
TRBV7-2	-	TRBD2	TRBJ2-7	TGTGCCAGCAGCCCCCTAGCGGGTAGCTCCTACGAGCAGTACTTC	CASSPLAGSSYEQYF
TRBV6-1	-	-	TRBJ2-2	TGTGCCAGCAGTGAAGTCATCAGAAGCGGGGAGCTGTTTTTT	CASSEVIRSGELFF
TRBV6-6	-	-	TRBJ1-1	TGTGCCAGCAGTCAAACGGGTGGCACTGAAGCTTTCTTT	CASSQTGGTEAFF
TRBV10-2	-	TRBD2	TRBJ2-5	TGCGCCAGCAGTGGGGTTAGCGGGAGGTTGGAGACCCAGTACTTC	CASSGVSGRLETQYF
TRBV15	-	TRBD2	TRBJ2-1	TGTGCCACCAGCAGAGATAAATCTAGCGGGACACCAAGGAATGAGCAGTTCTTC	CATSRDKSSGTPRNEQFF
TRBV7-9	-	TRBD2	TRBJ2-1	TGTGCCAGCAGCTGGGGACTAGCCTCCTACAATGAGCAGTTCTTC	CASSWGLASYNEQFF
TRBV30	-	-	TRBJ1-5	TGTGCCTGGACGGGGGGGCAGGGTCAGCCCCAGCATTTT	CAWTGGQGQPQHF
TRBV25-1	-	TRBD1	TRBJ1-1	TGTGCCAGCAGATCTACAGGGGCGAGGGGCACTGAAGCTTTCTTT	CASRSTGARGTEAFF
TRBV19	-	-	TRBJ2-7	TGTGCCAGTAGTATATTGGCGGCCACCACCTACGAGCAGTACTTC	CASSILAATTYEQYF
TRBV7-9	-	TRBD1	TRBJ2-7	TGTGCCAGCAGCTCTCCGACAGGGAAATACGACGAGCAGTACTTC	CASSSPTGKYDEQYF
TRBV5-1	-	-	TRBJ1-1	TGCGCCAGCAGAAAAACAGGGAACACTGAAGCTTTCTTT	CASRKTGNTEAFF
TRBV6-1	-	-	TRBJ1-4	TGTGCCAGCAGTGTGGACTATGGAGCCAGGGAAAAACTGTTTTTT	CASSVDYGAREKLFF
TRBV11-2	few	TRBD1	TRBJ2-1	TGTGCCAGCAGCTATCCGGGACAGAGCTACAATGAGCAGTTCTTC	CASSYPGQSYNEQFF
TRBV27	-	-	TRBJ1-4	TGTGCCAGCAGTCCAGGGCATTGGGGTGAAAAACTGTTTTTT	CASSPGHWGEKLFF
TRBV30	-	-	TRBJ2-2	TGTGCCTGGAGTGCCGTTAACACGAACACCGGGGAGCTGTTTTTT	CAWSAVNTNTGELFF
TRBV11-3	-	TRBD2	TRBJ2-1	TGTGCCAGCAGCTTCGGAAACTCAGCGGGATCTTACAATGAGCAGTTCTTC	CASSFGNSAGSYNEQFF
TRBV10-3	once	-	TRBJ2-2	TGTGCCATCAGGCGGGAGAACACCGGGGAGCTGTTTTTT	CAIRRENTGELFF
TRBV30	-	-	TRBJ2-2	TGTGCCTGGGAGGAGGGGGCGCGGAACACCGGGGAGCTGTTTTTT	CAWEEGARNTGELFF
TRBV7-3	-	-	TRBJ2-6	TGTGCCAGCAGCTTAACGGCCCCGGGGAGTTCTGGGGCCAACGTCCTGACTTTC	CASSLTAPGSSGANVLTF
TRBV7-2	-	TRBD1	TRBJ1-5	TGTGCCAGCAGCTCGTTAGGACAGGGGAATCAGCCCCAGCATTTT	CASSSLGQGNQPQHF
TRBV5-1	-	TRBD1	TRBJ2-7	TGCGCCAGCAGCTTCACGGGACAGGGGACAGACGAGCAGTACTTC	CASSFTGQGTDEQYF
TRBV14	-	TRBD1	TRBJ1-2	TGTGCCAGCAGCCAGAAGGAGGGACAGTTGAACTATGGCTACACCTTC	CASSQKEGQLNYGYTF
TRBV6-5	-	TRBD1	TRBJ1-1	TGTGCCAGCAGTTCCCGACAGGGAGTCACTGAAGCTTTCTTT	CASSSRQGVTEAFF
TRBV9	-	TRBD1	TRBJ1-1	TGTGCCAGCAGCGTGACAGGGAGCATGAACACTGAAGCTTTCTTT	CASSVTGSMNTEAFF
TRBV6-5	-	TRBD1	TRBJ2-7	TGTGCCAGCAAAGGGGGCTATAGGTCCTACGAGCAGTACTTC	CASKGGYRSYEQYF
TRBV12-2	-	-	TRBJ2-7	TGTGCAAGTCGCTTAGAGCAGGCCTACGAGCAGTACTTC	CASRLEQAYEQYF
TRBV5-4	-	-	TRBJ2-2	TGTGCCAGCAGCTTGGAACCGAACTTTAACACCGGGGAGCTGTTTTTT	CASSLEPNFNTGELFF
TRBV6-6	-	-	TRBJ2-7	TGTGCCAGCAGTTACTCCGGGGACGAGCAGTACTTC	CASSYSGDEQYF
TRBV11-2	-	TRBD1	TRBJ1-1	TGTGCCAGCAGCCGGACAGGGACACCTATAATATTGAACACTGAAGCTTTCTTT	CASSRTGTPIILNTEAFF
TRBV7-9	-	-	TRBJ1-2	TGTGCCAGCAGCCCTACTGAGAACTATGGCTACACCTTC	CASSPTENYGYTF
TRBV7-9	-	TRBD1	TRBJ1-5	TGTGCCAGCAGCTTAGGACAGGGGGAAAGCAATCAGCCCCAGCATTTT	CASSLGQGESNQPQHF
TRBV4-1	few	TRBD2	TRBJ2-7	TGCGCCAGCAGCCAAGAGACCGGACTAGCGGGAACCTACGAGCAGTACTTC	CASSQETGLAGTYEQYF
TRBV13	-	TRBD2	TRBJ2-1	TGTGCCAGCAGCTTAGGTCTAGCGGGAGTTGACAATGAGCAGTTCTTC	CASSLGLAGVDNEQFF
TRBV6-1	-	TRBD2	TRBJ2-3	TGTGCCAGCAGTGGAGAACGGGGGACTAGCCCAGATACGCAGTATTTT	CASSGERGTSPDTQYF